The clone carrying this TCR beta chain has a handful of counts. This sample stems from a study of beta chain features in type 1 diabetes. Expressed TCRB transcripts were sequenced, since all the RNA that had been isolated was reverse transcribed. TCRdb's copy holds only in-frame clones and misses some; the assay was immunoSEQ multiplex PCR. Counted here are fewer than 650,000 clones, around 15% occurring once; the ten biggest clones make up approximately 0.087%. Sequencing was performed on naive CD4+ T cells from blood. This TCR derives from a man younger than 35 in good health.

CDR3 protein: CASRGLGQINSPLHF. The CDR3 region has the DNA TGTGCCAGCAGGGGCCTGGGACAGATTAATTCACCCCTCCACTTT. The chain joins TRBV6-1 to TRBJ1-6, with 7 bases that match TRBD1. This CDR3 spans 15 amino acids. The V and J ends lost 6 bases and 6 bases, in that order; junction bases with no gene match: 8. The germline gives CDR1 MNHNS, CDR2 SASEGT.